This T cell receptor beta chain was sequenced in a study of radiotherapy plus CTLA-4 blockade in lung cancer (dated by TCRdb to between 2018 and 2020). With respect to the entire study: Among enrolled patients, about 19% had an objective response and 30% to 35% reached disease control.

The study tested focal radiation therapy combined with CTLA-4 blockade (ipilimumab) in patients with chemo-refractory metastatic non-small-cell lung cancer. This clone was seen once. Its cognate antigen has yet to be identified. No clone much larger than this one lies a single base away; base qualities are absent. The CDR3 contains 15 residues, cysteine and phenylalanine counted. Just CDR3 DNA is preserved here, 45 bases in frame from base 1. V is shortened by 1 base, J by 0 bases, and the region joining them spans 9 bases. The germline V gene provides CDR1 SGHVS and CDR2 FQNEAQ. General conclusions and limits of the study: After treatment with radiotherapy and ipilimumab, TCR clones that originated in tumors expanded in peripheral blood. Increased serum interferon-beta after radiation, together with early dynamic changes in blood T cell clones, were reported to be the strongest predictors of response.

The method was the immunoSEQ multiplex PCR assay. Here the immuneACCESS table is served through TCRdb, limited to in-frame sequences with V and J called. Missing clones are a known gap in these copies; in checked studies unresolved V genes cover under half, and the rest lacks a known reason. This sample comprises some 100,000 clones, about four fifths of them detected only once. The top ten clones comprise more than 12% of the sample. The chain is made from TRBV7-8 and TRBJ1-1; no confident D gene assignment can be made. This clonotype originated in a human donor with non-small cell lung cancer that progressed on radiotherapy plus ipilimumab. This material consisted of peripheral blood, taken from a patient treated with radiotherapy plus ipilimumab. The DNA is TGTGCCAGCAGCTTAGTCGAGGGAATGAACACTGAAGCTTTCTTT. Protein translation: CASSLVEGMNTEAFF.